Listed below are T cell receptor beta chains from one sample, sequenced in a study of T cells in pancreatic ductal adenocarcinoma. Method: immunoSEQ multiplex PCR; TCRdb's copy keeps in-frame clones and lacks some. The profile shows roughly 100,000 clones, 90% to 95% of them singletons. Sequenced: PBMCs. The receptors originated from a human donor with pancreatic ductal adenocarcinoma. Both conserved end residues are part of each CDR3. The D gene is left open where the match is weak. Expanded clones are given a class, and other clones once, few, many or no size at all.

v_call: TRBV10-3; clone_size: .; cdr3_length: 12; d_call: .; j_call: TRBJ2-7; cdr3_aa: CAISPGGSEQYF; cdr3_nt: TGTGCCATCAGTCCAGGGGGGTCCGAGCAGTACTTC
v_call: TRBV19; clone_size: .; cdr3_length: 14; d_call: TRBD1; j_call: TRBJ1-5; cdr3_aa: CASSKDRPNQPQHF; cdr3_nt: TGTGCCAGTAGTAAGGACAGGCCCAATCAGCCCCAGCATTTT
v_call: TRBV7-2; clone_size: .; cdr3_length: 13; d_call: .; j_call: TRBJ1-5; cdr3_aa: CASSFFEAAAQHF; cdr3_nt: TGTGCCAGCAGCTTTTTTGAGGCTGCAGCCCAGCATTTT
v_call: TRBV2; clone_size: once; cdr3_length: 13; d_call: TRBD1; j_call: TRBJ2-7; cdr3_aa: CASEGQAYSEQYF; cdr3_nt: TGTGCCAGTGAGGGACAGGCGTATAGCGAGCAGTACTTC
v_call: TRBV4-2; clone_size: .; cdr3_length: 18; d_call: .; j_call: TRBJ1-3; cdr3_aa: CASSLYTLTGSSGNTIYF; cdr3_nt: TGTGCCAGCAGTCTGTACACTCTGACAGGTTCCTCTGGAAACACCATATATTTT
v_call: TRBV28; clone_size: once; cdr3_length: 16; d_call: TRBD1; j_call: TRBJ2-6; cdr3_aa: CATSTGGITGANVLTF; cdr3_nt: TGTGCCACCTCTACAGGGGGAATCACTGGGGCCAACGTCCTGACTTTC
v_call: TRBV5-4; clone_size: few; cdr3_length: 12; d_call: .; j_call: TRBJ2-5; cdr3_aa: CASSMGYETQYF; cdr3_nt: TGTGCCAGCAGCATGGGCTACGAGACCCAGTACTTC
v_call: TRBV7-8; clone_size: .; cdr3_length: 14; d_call: .; j_call: TRBJ2-1; cdr3_aa: CASSLSSGPNEQFF; cdr3_nt: TGTGCCAGCAGCTTAAGTAGCGGACCCAATGAGCAGTTCTTC
v_call: TRBV2; clone_size: .; cdr3_length: 13; d_call: TRBD2; j_call: TRBJ2-3; cdr3_aa: CASWGGGTDTQYF; cdr3_nt: TGTGCCAGCTGGGGGGGAGGGACAGATACGCAGTATTTT
v_call: TRBV14; clone_size: .; cdr3_length: 17; d_call: .; j_call: TRBJ2-1; cdr3_aa: CASSHRVGQTSYNEQFF; cdr3_nt: TGTGCCAGCAGCCACAGGGTTGGACAGACGAGCTACAATGAGCAGTTCTTC
v_call: TRBV20-1; clone_size: .; cdr3_length: 10; d_call: TRBD2; j_call: TRBJ2-1; cdr3_aa: CSPPSGRQFF; cdr3_nt: TGCAGTCCTCCTAGCGGGAGGCAGTTCTTC
v_call: TRBV20-1; clone_size: .; cdr3_length: 11; d_call: .; j_call: TRBJ1-4; cdr3_aa: CSARAGEKLFF; cdr3_nt: TGCAGTGCCCGAGCGGGGGAAAAACTGTTTTTT
v_call: TRBV19; clone_size: .; cdr3_length: 15; d_call: .; j_call: TRBJ1-5; cdr3_aa: CASTEAGRTNQPQHF; cdr3_nt: TGTGCCAGTACCGAAGCGGGACGGACTAATCAGCCCCAGCATTTT
v_call: TRBV30; clone_size: .; cdr3_length: 17; d_call: .; j_call: TRBJ1-4; cdr3_aa: CAWSNGRTSGGNEKLFF; cdr3_nt: TGTGCCTGGAGTAATGGTAGGACCTCCGGGGGGAATGAAAAACTGTTTTTT
v_call: TRBV19; clone_size: .; cdr3_length: 16; d_call: .; j_call: TRBJ1-5; cdr3_aa: CASSMYLGLSNQPQHF; cdr3_nt: TGTGCCAGTAGTATGTACTTGGGACTCAGCAATCAGCCCCAGCATTTT
v_call: TRBV18; clone_size: .; cdr3_length: 14; d_call: .; j_call: TRBJ2-7; cdr3_aa: CASSPGLSAGEQYF; cdr3_nt: TGTGCCAGCTCACCAGGACTATCCGCGGGGGAGCAGTACTTC
v_call: TRBV6-1; clone_size: .; cdr3_length: 14; d_call: TRBD2; j_call: TRBJ2-5; cdr3_aa: CASTGLAGGETQYF; cdr3_nt: TGTGCCAGCACGGGACTAGCGGGAGGAGAGACCCAGTACTTC
v_call: TRBV5-1; clone_size: .; cdr3_length: 17; d_call: TRBD2; j_call: TRBJ2-1; cdr3_aa: CASSLEREAGGAYEQFF; cdr3_nt: TGCGCCAGCAGCTTGGAGAGGGAAGCGGGGGGAGCCTATGAGCAGTTCTTC
v_call: TRBV29-1; clone_size: .; cdr3_length: 13; d_call: TRBD2; j_call: TRBJ2-3; cdr3_aa: CSVELLAGDTQYF; cdr3_nt: TGCAGCGTTGAATTGCTAGCGGGAGATACGCAGTATTTT
v_call: TRBV4-3; clone_size: once; cdr3_length: 16; d_call: TRBD1; j_call: TRBJ2-7; cdr3_aa: CASSQVHRDRAYEQYF; cdr3_nt: TGCGCCAGCAGCCAGGTACACCGGGACAGAGCCTACGAGCAGTACTTC
v_call: TRBV5-4; clone_size: once; cdr3_length: 13; d_call: .; j_call: TRBJ2-3; cdr3_aa: CASSAPAGDTQYF; cdr3_nt: TGTGCCAGCAGCGCCCCGGCGGGAGATACGCAGTATTTT
v_call: TRBV6-6; clone_size: .; cdr3_length: 16; d_call: TRBD1; j_call: TRBJ2-5; cdr3_aa: CASSKTTGGNQETQYF; cdr3_nt: TGTGCCAGCAGTAAGACGACAGGGGGCAACCAAGAGACCCAGTACTTC
v_call: TRBV6-6; clone_size: .; cdr3_length: 14; d_call: TRBD1; j_call: TRBJ2-1; cdr3_aa: CASSEGQGAREQFF; cdr3_nt: TGTGCCAGCAGCGAGGGACAGGGGGCGCGAGAGCAGTTCTTC
v_call: TRBV19; clone_size: .; cdr3_length: 14; d_call: TRBD1; j_call: TRBJ1-2; cdr3_aa: CASSTGQGANGYTF; cdr3_nt: TGTGCCAGTAGTACTGGTCAGGGGGCGAACGGCTACACCTTC
v_call: TRBV29-1; clone_size: .; cdr3_length: 14; d_call: .; j_call: TRBJ2-3; cdr3_aa: CSGRTGIGTDTQYF; cdr3_nt: TGCAGCGGACGTACAGGGATCGGGACAGATACGCAGTATTTT
v_call: TRBV18; clone_size: once; cdr3_length: 11; d_call: .; j_call: TRBJ2-1; cdr3_aa: CASQGVNEQFF; cdr3_nt: TGTGCCAGCCAAGGAGTAAATGAGCAGTTCTTC
v_call: TRBV9; clone_size: .; cdr3_length: 13; d_call: .; j_call: TRBJ2-3; cdr3_aa: CASSVAPTDTQYF; cdr3_nt: TGTGCCAGCAGCGTGGCACCCACAGATACGCAGTATTTT
v_call: TRBV6-1; clone_size: .; cdr3_length: 14; d_call: .; j_call: TRBJ1-1; cdr3_aa: CASIVDRLNTEAFF; cdr3_nt: TGTGCCAGCATCGTGGACAGATTGAACACTGAAGCTTTCTTT
v_call: TRBV2; clone_size: .; cdr3_length: 16; d_call: TRBD1; j_call: TRBJ1-3; cdr3_aa: CASSLADRISGNTIYF; cdr3_nt: TGTGCCAGCAGCCTTGCGGACAGGATCTCTGGAAACACCATATATTTT
v_call: TRBV30; clone_size: .; cdr3_length: 14; d_call: TRBD1; j_call: TRBJ2-2; cdr3_aa: CAWKYKGATGELFF; cdr3_nt: TGTGCCTGGAAGTACAAGGGGGCAACCGGGGAGCTGTTTTTT
v_call: TRBV5-1; clone_size: .; cdr3_length: 16; d_call: .; j_call: TRBJ2-1; cdr3_aa: CASSLLSRPEGNEQFF; cdr3_nt: TGCGCCAGCAGCTTACTGTCCCGGCCAGAGGGAAATGAGCAGTTCTTC
v_call: TRBV28; clone_size: .; cdr3_length: 14; d_call: TRBD1; j_call: TRBJ2-7; cdr3_aa: CASSRIDRAGEQYF; cdr3_nt: TGTGCCAGCAGCCGTATCGACAGGGCGGGCGAGCAGTACTTC
v_call: TRBV9; clone_size: .; cdr3_length: 15; d_call: .; j_call: TRBJ2-2; cdr3_aa: CASSVTVASTGELFF; cdr3_nt: TGTGCCAGCAGCGTGACAGTTGCCAGTACCGGGGAGCTGTTTTTT
v_call: TRBV27; clone_size: .; cdr3_length: 13; d_call: .; j_call: TRBJ2-3; cdr3_aa: CASRIADTDTQYF; cdr3_nt: TGTGCCAGCCGAATAGCGGATACAGATACGCAGTATTTT
v_call: TRBV9; clone_size: .; cdr3_length: 15; d_call: .; j_call: TRBJ1-1; cdr3_aa: CASSVGGLFNTEAFF; cdr3_nt: TGTGCCAGCAGCGTAGGAGGGCTTTTTAACACTGAAGCTTTCTTT
v_call: TRBV19; clone_size: .; cdr3_length: 13; d_call: TRBD1; j_call: TRBJ2-3; cdr3_aa: CASNRGGTDTQYF; cdr3_nt: TGTGCCAGTAACAGGGGTGGCACAGATACGCAGTATTTT